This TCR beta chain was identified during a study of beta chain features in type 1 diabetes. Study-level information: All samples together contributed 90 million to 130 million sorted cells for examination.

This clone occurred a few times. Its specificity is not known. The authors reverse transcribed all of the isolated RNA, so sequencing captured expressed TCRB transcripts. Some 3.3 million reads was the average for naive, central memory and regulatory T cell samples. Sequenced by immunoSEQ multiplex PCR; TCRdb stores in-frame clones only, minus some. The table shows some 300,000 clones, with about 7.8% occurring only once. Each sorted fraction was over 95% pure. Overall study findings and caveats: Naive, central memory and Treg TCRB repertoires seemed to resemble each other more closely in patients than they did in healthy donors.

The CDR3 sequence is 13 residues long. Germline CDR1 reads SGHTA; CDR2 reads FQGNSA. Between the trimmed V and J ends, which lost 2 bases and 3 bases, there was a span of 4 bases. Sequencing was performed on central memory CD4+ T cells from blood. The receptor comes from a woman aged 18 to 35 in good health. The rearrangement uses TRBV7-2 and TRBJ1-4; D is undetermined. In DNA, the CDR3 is TGTGCCAGCAGCTTAAACGCTAATGAAAAACTGTTTTTT. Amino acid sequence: CASSLNANEKLFF.